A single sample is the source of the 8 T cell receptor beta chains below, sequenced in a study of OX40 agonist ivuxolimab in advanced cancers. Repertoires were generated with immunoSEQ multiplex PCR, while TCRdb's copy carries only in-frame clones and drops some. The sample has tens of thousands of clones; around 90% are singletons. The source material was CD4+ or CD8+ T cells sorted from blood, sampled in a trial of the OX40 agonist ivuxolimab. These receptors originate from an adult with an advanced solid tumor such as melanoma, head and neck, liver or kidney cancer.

CDR3 protein: CASSLLYNEQFF. CDR3 DNA: TGTGCCAGTAGCTTACTTTACAATGAGCAGTTCTTC. V is TRBV19 and J is TRBJ2-1; D is undetermined. The germline V and J ends were trimmed by 6 bases and 4 bases, with 7 bases remaining between them. This CDR3 comprises 12 residues. Germline CDR1 is LNHDA and CDR2 is SQIVND (reference sequence).

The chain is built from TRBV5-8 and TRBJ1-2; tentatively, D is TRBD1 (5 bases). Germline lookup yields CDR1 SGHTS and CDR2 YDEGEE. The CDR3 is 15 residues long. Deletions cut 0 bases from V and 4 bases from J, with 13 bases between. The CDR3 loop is CASSLAGVGVYGYTF. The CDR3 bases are TGTGCCAGCAGCTTGGCCGGGGTGGGGGTCTATGGCTACACCTTC.

The CDR3 sequence is CASSRQGDPNEKLFF. CDR3 nucleotide sequence: TGTGCCAGTAGCAGACAGGGGGATCCTAATGAAAAACTGTTTTTT. The genes are TRBV19 and TRBJ1-4, with 9 bases lining up with TRBD1. CDR1 is LNHDA and CDR2 is SQIVND in the germline V gene (reference sequence). Trimming took 6 bases from V and 3 from J; bases not matched to a gene: 5. The CDR3 has 15 amino acids.

The CDR3 reads CAISALGAGSGNTIYF. The CDR3 DNA reads TGTGCCATCAGCGCCTTAGGGGCCGGCTCTGGAAACACCATATATTTT. The V call is TRBV10-3, the J call TRBJ1-3; TRBD1 is a possible D gene (5 bases). Trimming took 6 bases from V and 0 from J, leaving 15 bases between them. Germline values: CDR1 ENHRY, CDR2 SYGVKD. This CDR3 contains 16 residues.

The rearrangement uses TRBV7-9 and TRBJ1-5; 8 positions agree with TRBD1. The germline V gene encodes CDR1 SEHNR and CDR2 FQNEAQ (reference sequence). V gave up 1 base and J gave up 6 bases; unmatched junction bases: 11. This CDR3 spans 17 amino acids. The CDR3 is CASSLGASGTGGQPQHF. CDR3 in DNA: TGTGCCAGCAGCTTAGGGGCATCAGGTACAGGGGGTCAGCCCCAGCATTTT.

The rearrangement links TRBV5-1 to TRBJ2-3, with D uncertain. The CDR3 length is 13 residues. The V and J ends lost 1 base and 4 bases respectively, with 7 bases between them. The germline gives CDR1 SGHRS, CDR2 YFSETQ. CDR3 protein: CASSLLGSDTQYF. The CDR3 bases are TGCGCCAGCAGCTTGTTAGGGTCAGATACGCAGTATTTT.

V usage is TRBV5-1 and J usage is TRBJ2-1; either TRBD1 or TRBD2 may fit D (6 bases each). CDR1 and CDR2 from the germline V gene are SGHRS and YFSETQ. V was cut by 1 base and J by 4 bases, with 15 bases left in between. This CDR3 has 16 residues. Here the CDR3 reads CASSLLSGALYNEQFF. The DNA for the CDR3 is TGCGCCAGCAGCTTGCTGTCGGGGGCCTTATACAATGAGCAGTTCTTC.

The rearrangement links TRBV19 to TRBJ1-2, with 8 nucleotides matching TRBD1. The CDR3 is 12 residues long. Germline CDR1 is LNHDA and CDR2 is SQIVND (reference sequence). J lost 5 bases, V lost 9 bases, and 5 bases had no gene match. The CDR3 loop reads CASHRGGYGYTF. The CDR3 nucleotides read TGTGCCAGCCACAGGGGGGGTTATGGCTACACCTTC.